This T cell receptor (beta chain) comes out of a study of T cell responses to AZD1222 COVID-19 vaccine. On this clone itself: Its antigen is unidentified.

Study-wide findings and caveats: The reported proportion of spike-specific TCRs targeting unmutated variant regions was nearly half. The breadth and depth of Spike-specific TCRs increased once two AZD1222 doses had been given. Most donors were white British, females outnumbered males, and clonal diversity was possibly underestimated.

The germline V gene has CDR1 MGHRA and CDR2 YSYEKL. The CDR3 length is 15 residues. Trimming took 4 bases from V and 1 from J; bases not matched to a gene: 4. Clones were read by immunoSEQ multiplex PCR, and TCRdb kept only the in-frame ones, dropping some. Of over 150,000 clones listed, more than 75% are singletons. The study pooled second doses at about 4 or about 12 weeks. The sequenced sample was peripheral blood, obtained 28 days after the second AZD1222 dose. The chain couples TRBV4-1 to TRBJ1-2, with 9 bases aligning to TRBD1. The clonotype originates from an adult who received the AZD1222 COVID-19 vaccine. As DNA, the CDR3 is TGCGCCAGCAGCCCCCGACAGGGGGATAACTATGGCTACACCTTC. As protein: CASSPRQGDNYGYTF.